This T cell receptor beta chain comes out of a study of technical replicates of blood from a handful of donors. Data came from immunoSEQ multiplex PCR; TCRdb stores just in-frame clones and leaves some out. The sample lists tens of thousands of clones, around 95% occurring once. The clonotype was recovered from a human donor in good health. Source material: T cells isolated from PBMCs.

The CDR3 protein is CASSPAVGTDTQYF. In DNA, the CDR3 is TGTGCCAGTAGCCCGGCGGTCGGCACAGATACGCAGTATTTT. This sequence joins TRBV19 and TRBJ2-3; no clear D. Germline CDR1 and CDR2: LNHDA and SQIVND (reference sequence). The V end lost 6 bases, the J end lost 1 base, and 11 bases lay between the germline ends. The CDR3 extends over 14 amino acids.